Listed here are 26 T cell receptor beta chains from one sample, sequenced in a study of T cells in Graves' hyperthyroidism and ophthalmopathy (dated by TCRdb to between 2019 and 2020). The library relied on multiplex PCR. Sequencing relied on an Illumina HiSeq 2000. TCR beta CDR3 regions were amplified from RNA transcripts. For the first round of RT-PCR on the TCR CDR3, the HTBI primer set was used together with the Qiagen OneStep RT-PCR kit. Through fastp at Q25 and MiXCR, TCRdb rebuilt clones from the public reads, retaining in-frame beta chains. Identical CDR3 proteins give one entry, which carries the most common genes and DNA. This sample holds 500,000 to 750,000 distinct CDR3 sequences; 15% to 19% were observed only once. Under 8% of the sample rests with the top ten. Sequenced: blood. These receptors were obtained from a woman aged 25-40 years with Graves' hyperthyroidism.

The V and J genes are TRBV7-6 and TRBJ1-4; TRBD1 agrees at 7 bases. Trimming removed 5 bases from V and 0 bases from J; junction bases left unmatched: 3. CDR1 is SGHVS, CDR2 FNYEAQ, per germline. This CDR3 contains 15 residues. The CDR3 sequence: CASSETGTTNEKLFF. CDR3 in DNA: TGTGCCAGCAGCGAGACAGGGACAACTAATGAAAAACTGTTTTTT.

This clonotype was detected ten times or more. The chain has TRBV12-3 or TRBV12-4 and TRBJ2-3, with TRBD2 as a possible D gene (5 bases). The V and J ends lost 6 bases and 1 base respectively, with 14 bases between them. The CDR3 consists of 15 residues. For the CDR3, the DNA is TGTGCCAGCAGGACAAGCGGAGTAGGCACAGATACGCAGTATTTT. Amino acids: CASRTSGVGTDTQYF.

The chain recombines TRBV6-1 with TRBJ2-7; D gene unclear. Looked up from germline, CDR1 is MNHNS and CDR2 is SASEGT. The CDR3 totals 14 residues. Trimming took 2 bases from V and 2 from J, leaving 10 bases between them. DNA of the CDR3: TGTGCCAGCAGTGAAAGGTATGGACCCTACGAGCAGTACTTC. Translated: CASSERYGPYEQYF.

Ten or more counts support this clonotype. One end of the junction is discordant with germline, which a read error may explain. The chain couples TRBV28 to TRBJ2-7, with D unresolved. Germline CDR1 MDHEN, CDR2 SYDVKM. The CDR3 spans 14 residues. Written as DNA, the CDR3 is TGTGCCAGCAGTTTATGGCAGGCCACCTACGGGCAGTACTTC. Translated: CASSLWQATYGQYF.

This clonotype occurred many times. V is TRBV7-9 and J is TRBJ2-1; 9 nucleotides align to TRBD2. The CDR3 loop spans 16 amino acids. Trimming at V came to 5 bases and at J to 4 bases, leaving 9 bases not matched to a gene. Germline lookup yields CDR1 SEHNR and CDR2 FQNEAQ (reference sequence). The CDR3 nucleotides are TGTGCCAGCAGCCTCATAGCGGGAGTAGGATACAATGAGCAGTTCTTC. Its protein is CASSLIAGVGYNEQFF.

The J gene is TRBJ2-1, the V gene TRBV3-1; TRBD1 is a possible D gene (5 bases). The CDR3 is 12 residues long. Germline CDR1 is LGHDT and CDR2 is YNNKEL (reference sequence). V was shortened by 5 bases and J by 8 bases, with 10 bases between the two germline ends. The CDR3 protein is CASSSGYDEQFF. The CDR3 nucleotides are TGTGCCAGCAGCTCAGGGTACGATGAGCAGTTCTTC.

Only a few counts were recorded for this clonotype. The chain employs TRBV6-1 and TRBJ2-1; D is tentatively TRBD1 or TRBD2 (6 bases each). CDR1 and CDR2 (germline): MNHNS, SASEGT. The V end lost 5 bases, the J end lost 12 bases, and 26 bases lay between the germline ends. The CDR3 has 16 amino acids. The CDR3 here is CASSLRLQGRTAAQFF. The CDR3 nucleotides are TGTGCCAGCAGTTTGCGACTCCAGGGGAGGACTGCCGCGCAGTTCTTC.

This clonotype was counted many times. The chain uses TRBV12-3 or TRBV12-4 and TRBJ2-7; D might be TRBD2 (6 bases). The ends were cut back, 5 bases at V and 2 bases at J, with 13 bases in the middle. The CDR3 spans 14 residues. CDR3 DNA: TGTGCCAGCAGTCGCGGGACGGAAGCCTACGAGCAGTACTTC. This codes for CASSRGTEAYEQYF.

This clonotype appeared many times. The chain combines TRBV27 with TRBJ2-2; possibly TRBD2 for D (6 bases). Germline lookup yields CDR1 MNHEY and CDR2 SMNVEV (reference sequence). The CDR3 runs to 12 residues. The V end lost 8 bases, the J end lost 4 bases, and 8 bases lay between the germline ends. The CDR3 protein is CASQTSTGELFF. CDR3 sequence (DNA): TGTGCCAGCCAGACTAGCACCGGGGAGCTGTTTTTT.

This clonotype appeared many times. The chain joins TRBV10-2 to TRBJ1-5; tentatively, D is TRBD1 (6 bases). This CDR3 region has 16 residues. From germline, CDR1 is WSHSY and CDR2 SAAADI. The V end lost 3 bases, the J end lost 9 bases, and 21 bases lay between the germline ends. The DNA for the CDR3 is TGCGCCAGCAGTGAAACAGGGCCCGACGGGAGTTTGCCCCAGCATTTT. Its protein product is CASSETGPDGSLPQHF.

This clonotype was seen repeatedly, ten times or more. The chain joins TRBV6-6 to TRBJ1-2; 11 bases are a match to TRBD1. The V gene end was trimmed by 4 bases and the J gene end by 2 bases; junction bases not matched to a gene: 6. The CDR3 consists of 16 residues. Germline CDR1 is MNHNY and CDR2 is SVGAGI (reference sequence). The CDR3 DNA reads as TGTGCCAGCAGTTTTCAAGGGACAGGGGGAAACTATGGCTACACCTTC. It is translated as CASSFQGTGGNYGYTF.

Concerning this clonotype itself: A much larger clone lies a single base off, so this may be a read error. This sequence joins TRBV30 and TRBJ1-5; the D gene is possibly TRBD1 (6 bases). The CDR3 is 13 amino acids. Germline CDR1 GTSNPN, CDR2 SVGIG (reference sequence). The CDR3 loop is CAWTTGINQPRHF. CDR3 in DNA: TGTGCCTGGACCACAGGGATCAATCAGCCCCGGCATTTT. Complete variable domain (other parts from reference TRBV30 and TRBJ1-5): SQTIHQWPATLVQPVGSPLSLECTVEGTSNPNLYWYRQAAGRGLQLLFYSVGIGQISSEVPQNLSASRPQDRQFILSSKKLLLSDSGFYLCAWTTGINQPRHFGDGTRLSIL.

Only a few counts were recorded for this clonotype. The V and J genes are TRBV5-1 and TRBJ2-3; the match to TRBD1 covers 8 bases. The CDR3 is 14 residues long. With 7 bases clipped from V and 4 bases from J, the junction kept 8 bases outside the gene matches. Looked up from germline, CDR1 is SGHRS and CDR2 is YFSETQ. The CDR3 nucleotides are TGCGCCAGCGCCCTGCAGGGGGCGGCAGATACGCAGTATTTT. Translation gives CASALQGAADTQYF.

This clonotype turned up a few times. The V call is TRBV20-1, the J call TRBJ2-1; 13 bases line up with TRBD2. Trimming at V came to 6 bases and at J to 7 bases, leaving 9 bases not matched to a gene. CDR3 length: 15 amino acids. Germline V gene data show CDR1 as DFQATT and CDR2 as SNEGSKA (reference sequence). The CDR3 nucleotides read TGCAGTGCCACCGGACTAGCGGGAGTCTATAATGAGCAGTTCTTC. Protein product: CSATGLAGVYNEQFF.

This clonotype was seen repeatedly, ten times or more. The V call is TRBV30, the J call TRBJ2-2, with D unclear. Trimming took off 5 bases at V and 8 bases at J, with 9 bases between the two ends. CDR3 size: 11 residues. Germline assignment: CDR1 GTSNPN and CDR2 SVGIG (reference sequence). CDR3 coding DNA: TGTGCCTGGCACGTAGCAGGGGAGCTGTTTTTT. This codes for CAWHVAGELFF.

Note on this clonotype: A much larger clone differs by one base, so this may be a read error. The chain couples TRBV27 to TRBJ2-7; perhaps TRBD1 as D (6 bases). The CDR3 length is 14 residues. Germline V gene lookup returns CDR1 MNHEY and CDR2 SMNVEV (reference sequence). The CDR3, as DNA: TGTGCCAGCAGCCTACGGGACACTACCTACGGGCAGTACTTC. Its translation is CASSLRDTTYGQYF.

This clonotype was seen ten or more times. V is TRBV7-3 and J is TRBJ2-1; D uncertain. CDR1 is SGHTA and CDR2 is FQGTGA in the germline V gene. The CDR3 is 15 amino acids. V lost 0 bases to trimming and J lost 3 bases, with 9 bases between them. The CDR3: CASSLTGPSYNEQFF. DNA for the CDR3: TGTGCCAGCAGCTTAACCGGACCGAGCTACAATGAGCAGTTCTTC.

This clonotype was picked up many times. The J gene is TRBJ2-1, the V gene TRBV7-8, with 8 bases fitting TRBD1. Germline CDR1 reads SGHVS; CDR2 reads FQNEAQ. This CDR3 region has 12 residues. V lost 10 bases to trimming and J lost 4 bases; unmatched junction nucleotides: 3. CDR3 bases: TGTGCCACCACAGGGGGTTACAATGAGCAGTTCTTC. Its translation: CATTGGYNEQFF.

Ten or more counts support this clonotype. The V call is TRBV20-1, the J call TRBJ2-7; no reliable D call. Per the germline V gene, CDR1 is DFQATT and CDR2 is SNEGSKA (reference sequence). V was shortened by 0 bases and J by 7 bases, with 16 bases between the two germline ends. The CDR3 spans 14 residues. In nucleotides, the CDR3 is TGCAGTGCTAGAGATCAGGCTAGAACGCAGGAGCAGTACTTC. Residues: CSARDQARTQEQYF.

The sample holds many counts of this clonotype. The chain recombines TRBV18 with TRBJ2-5; no firm D call. The CDR3 loop spans 16 amino acids. Germline values: CDR1 KGHSH, CDR2 LQKENI. V lost 5 bases, J lost 5 bases, and 21 bases lay in between. CDR3 nucleotides: TGTGCCAGCTCAAAACCGAAAACTTCGACACGCGAGACCCAGTACTTC. Protein: CASSKPKTSTRETQYF.

This clonotype occurred many times. This chain links TRBV20-1 with TRBJ2-5; D gene ambiguous. Trimming removed 2 bases at V and 2 bases at J, with 6 bases between. From germline, CDR1 is DFQATT and CDR2 SNEGSKA (reference sequence). The CDR3 has 12 amino acids. The DNA of the CDR3 is TGCAGTGCTAGACTATATCAAGAGACCCAGTACTTC. Protein product: CSARLYQETQYF.

The chain carries TRBV29-1 and TRBJ2-1; 7 nucleotides match TRBD1. The ends lost 2 bases at V and 10 bases at J; junction bases unmatched: 8. This CDR3 comprises 13 residues. Germline V gene data show CDR1 as SQVTM and CDR2 as ANQGSEA. The CDR3 sequence: CSVELPGTAEQFF. CDR3 nucleotides: TGCAGCGTTGAACTTCCCGGGACAGCAGAGCAGTTCTTC.

This clonotype was observed at least ten times. CDR3 sequence (DNA): TGTGCTAGTGGTTCCGCCTATTCGTCTGCAGCTTTCTTT. Amino acids: CASGSAYSSAAFF. The rearrangement joins TRBV12-5 to TRBJ1-1; D unclear. This CDR3 region has 13 residues. Trimming stripped 4 bases from V and 10 bases from J, with 16 bases between. Germline loops: CDR1 LGHNT, CDR2 FRNRAP.

The sample holds many counts of this clonotype. J is TRBJ2-1 and V is TRBV12-3 or TRBV12-4, with 12 bases identical to TRBD2. The CDR3 has 13 residues. After removal of 8 bases from V and 7 bases from J, the junction contained 3 bases not matched to a gene. The CDR3 is CASRLAGANEQFF. The DNA of the CDR3 is TGTGCCAGCCGACTAGCGGGAGCAAATGAGCAGTTCTTC.

Here the CDR3 reads CASTYFPPTRNEQFF. The CDR3 bases are TGTGCCAGCACCTACTTTCCCCCGACACGCAATGAGCAGTTCTTC. This chain links TRBV7-9 with TRBJ2-1; no clear D gene. From germline, CDR1 is SEHNR and CDR2 FQNEAQ (reference sequence). V was shortened by 7 bases and J by 6 bases, with 19 bases between the two germline ends. This CDR3 has 15 residues.

This chain joins TRBV27 and TRBJ2-4; TRBD1 matches at 8 bases. Per germline, CDR1 MNHEY and CDR2 SMNVEV (reference sequence). V shed 6 bases, J shed 8 bases, and the junction held 12 bases outside the gene matches. The CDR3 sequence is 15 residues long. DNA for the CDR3: TGTGCCAGCAGCCTAATGGGGGACAGGTACCACATTCAGTACTTC. Residues: CASSLMGDRYHIQYF.